This TCR beta chain was recorded in a study of T cell repertoires in cytomegalovirus infection (dated by TCRdb to between 2018 and 2021). At the level of the whole study: The HLA type of each donor mattered for the analysis, because public TCR beta signatures pointed to carriage of CMV infection along with the matching HLA type. Here is what the overall study found, with its caveats: In the ex vivo response, HLA-C-restricted CMV-specific TCR beta clonotypes were dominant, and in two of eight donors the single most frequent clonotype came from this HLA-C-restricted group. Cumulative frequency of public TCR beta family members discriminated carriers of CMV infection plus the relevant HLA type in this cohort and an independent approximately 370-donor cohort.

Note on this clonotype: There is no known antigen for this receptor. No much larger clonotype is one base removed from it; base qualities were not supplied.

Sequencing was carried out with an Illumina HiSeq 1500. Using fastp trimming at Q25 and MiXCR clonotype assembly, TCRdb reanalyzed the public sequencing data and kept in-frame beta chains. Merged by CDR3 protein, the rows form single entries marked with the most common genes and DNA. In all, the sample holds fewer than 550,000 distinct CDR3 sequences, and about 15% of those were seen once. The ten largest clonotypes hold under 30% of the sample. The cysteine opens and the phenylalanine closes a CDR3 of 14 amino acids. Solely the CDR3 DNA is kept, with 42 bases framed from the first base. CDR1 and CDR2 are drawn from the germline V gene (reference sequence): LNHDA, SQIVND. The V end loses 3 bases and the J end loses 4 bases, and a stretch of 12 bases separates them.

This chain is built from TRBV19 and TRBJ1-1; the D gene remains uncertain. This clonotype was obtained from a human donor in good health (CMV status not recorded). Some clones in this sample may be carry-over from other donors' samples. The specimen sequenced was CD8+ T cells from PBMCs. The DNA reads as follows: TGTGCCAGTAGTATCGGAGGGTCGGGCACTGAAGCTTTCTTT. Its protein is CASSIGGSGTEAFF. With the portions outside the CDR3 filled from the reference TRBV19 and TRBJ1-1 genes, the complete variable region becomes DGGITQSPKYLFRKEGQNVTLSCEQNLNHDAMYWYRQDPGQGLRLIYYSQIVNDFQKGDIAEGYSVSREKKESFPLTVTSAQKNPTAFYLCASSIGGSGTEAFFGQGTRLTVV.